The clone carrying this TCR beta chain was seen a handful of times. V shed 0 bases, J shed 3 bases, and the junction held 3 bases outside the gene matches. Germline V gene lookup returns CDR1 KGHDR and CDR2 SFDVKD. This CDR3 has 16 amino acids. The data derive from a study of early T cells in non-severe SARS-CoV-2 infection. Study in general: Sequencing input comprised bulk RNA from unsorted whole blood; chain pairing was not available.

Individual cDNA molecules received unique molecular identifiers. TCRdb passed the 5' RACE reads through MiXCR, listing each CDR3 protein once. The sample includes around 92,000 distinct CDR3 sequences, about 10% seen only once; the top ten take roughly 5%. This receptor was obtained from an adult who was a healthcare worker with PCR-confirmed SARS-CoV-2 infection or an uninfected control (not recorded which). The chain employs TRBV24-1 and TRBJ2-2; 7 positions match TRBD1. The material sequenced was whole blood. The CDR3, as DNA: TGTGCCACCAGTGATTTGTTCCAGGGGGACACCGGGGAGCTGTTTTTT. Amino acids: CATSDLFQGDTGELFF.